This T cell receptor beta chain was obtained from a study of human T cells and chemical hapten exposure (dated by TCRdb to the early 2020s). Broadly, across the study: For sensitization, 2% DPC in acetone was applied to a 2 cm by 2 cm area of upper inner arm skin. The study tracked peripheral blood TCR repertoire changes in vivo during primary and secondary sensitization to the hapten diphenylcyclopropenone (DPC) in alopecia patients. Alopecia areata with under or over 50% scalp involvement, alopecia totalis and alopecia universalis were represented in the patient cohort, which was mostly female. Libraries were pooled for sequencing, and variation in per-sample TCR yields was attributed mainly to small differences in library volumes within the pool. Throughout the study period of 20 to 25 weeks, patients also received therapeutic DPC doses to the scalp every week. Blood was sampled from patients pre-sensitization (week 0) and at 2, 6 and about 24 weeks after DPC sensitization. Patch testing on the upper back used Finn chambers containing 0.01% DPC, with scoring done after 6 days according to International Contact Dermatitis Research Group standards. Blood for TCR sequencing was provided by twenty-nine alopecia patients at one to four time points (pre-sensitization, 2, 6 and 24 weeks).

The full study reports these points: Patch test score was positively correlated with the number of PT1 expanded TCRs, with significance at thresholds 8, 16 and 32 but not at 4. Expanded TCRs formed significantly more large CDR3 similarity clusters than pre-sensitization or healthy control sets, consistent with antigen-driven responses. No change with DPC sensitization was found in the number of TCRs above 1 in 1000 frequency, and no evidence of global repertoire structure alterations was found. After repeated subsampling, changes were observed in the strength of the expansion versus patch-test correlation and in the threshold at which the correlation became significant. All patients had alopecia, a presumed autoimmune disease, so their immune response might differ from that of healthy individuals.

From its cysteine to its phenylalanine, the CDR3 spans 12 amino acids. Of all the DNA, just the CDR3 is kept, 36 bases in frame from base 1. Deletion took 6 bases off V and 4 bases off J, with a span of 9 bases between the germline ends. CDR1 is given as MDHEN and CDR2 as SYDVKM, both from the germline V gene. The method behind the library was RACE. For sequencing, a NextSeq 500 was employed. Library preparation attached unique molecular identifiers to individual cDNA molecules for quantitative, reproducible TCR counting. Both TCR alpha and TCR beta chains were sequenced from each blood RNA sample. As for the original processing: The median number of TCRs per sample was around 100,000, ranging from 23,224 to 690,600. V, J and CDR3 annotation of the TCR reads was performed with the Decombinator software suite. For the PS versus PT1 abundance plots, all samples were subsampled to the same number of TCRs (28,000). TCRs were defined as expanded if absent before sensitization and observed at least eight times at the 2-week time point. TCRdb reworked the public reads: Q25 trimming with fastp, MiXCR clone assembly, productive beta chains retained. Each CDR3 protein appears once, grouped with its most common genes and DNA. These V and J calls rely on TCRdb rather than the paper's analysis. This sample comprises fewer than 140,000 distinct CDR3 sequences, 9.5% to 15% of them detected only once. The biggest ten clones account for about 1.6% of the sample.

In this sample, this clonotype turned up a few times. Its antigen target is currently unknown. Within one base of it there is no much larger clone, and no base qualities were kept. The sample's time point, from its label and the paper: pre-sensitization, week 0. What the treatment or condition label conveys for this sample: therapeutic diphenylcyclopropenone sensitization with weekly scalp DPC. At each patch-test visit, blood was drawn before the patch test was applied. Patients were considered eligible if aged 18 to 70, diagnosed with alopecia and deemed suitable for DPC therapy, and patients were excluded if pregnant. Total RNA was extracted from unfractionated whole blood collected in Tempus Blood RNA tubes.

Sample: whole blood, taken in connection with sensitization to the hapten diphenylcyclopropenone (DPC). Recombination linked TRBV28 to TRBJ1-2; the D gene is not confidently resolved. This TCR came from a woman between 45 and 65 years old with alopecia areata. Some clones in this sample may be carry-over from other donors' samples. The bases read TGTGCCAGCAGCCTAGGACTCTATGGCTACACCTTC. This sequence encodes CASSLGLYGYTF.